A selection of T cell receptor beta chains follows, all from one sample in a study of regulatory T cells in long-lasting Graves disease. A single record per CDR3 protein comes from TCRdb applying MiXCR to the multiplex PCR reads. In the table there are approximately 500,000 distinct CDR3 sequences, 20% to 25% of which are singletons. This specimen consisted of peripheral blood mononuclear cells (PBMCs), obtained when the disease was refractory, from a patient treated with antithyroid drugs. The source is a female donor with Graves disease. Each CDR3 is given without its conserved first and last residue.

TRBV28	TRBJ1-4	ATIELSSEKLF
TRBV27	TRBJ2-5	ASSNDQETQY
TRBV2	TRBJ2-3	ASSELESSTDTQY
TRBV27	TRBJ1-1	ASRTGLEAF
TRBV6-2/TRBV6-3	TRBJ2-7	ASSYIYEQY
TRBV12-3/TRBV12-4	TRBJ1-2	ASRPDGVYGYT
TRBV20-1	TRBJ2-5	SARDTGVAETQY
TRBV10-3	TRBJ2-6	AISEPSRDRAGANVLT
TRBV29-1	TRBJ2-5	SVDQGAGETQY
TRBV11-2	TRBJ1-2	ASSLAKAYYGYT
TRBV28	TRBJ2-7	ASSLDQEAYEQY
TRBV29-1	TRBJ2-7	SVEEGTSGRGVQY
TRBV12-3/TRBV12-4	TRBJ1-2	ASRPGQNNYGYT
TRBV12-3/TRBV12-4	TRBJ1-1	ASSLGETMNTEAF
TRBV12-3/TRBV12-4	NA	ASSWGTIVEQF
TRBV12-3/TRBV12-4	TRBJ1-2	ASSLREMRGYT
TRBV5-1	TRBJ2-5	ASSSWGPLQETQY
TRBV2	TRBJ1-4	ASSERSLNEKLF
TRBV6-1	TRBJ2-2	ASTLNVLAGVTGELF
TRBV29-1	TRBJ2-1	SVERTGRGYYEQF
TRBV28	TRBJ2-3	ASSSLSVRAEDTQY
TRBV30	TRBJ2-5	AWRVGQTYQETQY
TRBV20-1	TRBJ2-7	SARGGTSGTSYEQY
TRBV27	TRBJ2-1	ASSSTGTSGTNNEQF
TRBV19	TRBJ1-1	ASSIMENTEAF
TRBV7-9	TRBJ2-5	ASSPAGRETQY
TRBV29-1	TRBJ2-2	SVRLAVTGELF
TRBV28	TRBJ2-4	ASSSSGSGLSKNIQY
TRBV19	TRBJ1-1	ASSMARLKDPQGLNTEAF
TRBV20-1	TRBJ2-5	SAFSSGGARQETQY
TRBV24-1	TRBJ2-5	ATRRPGHHPGTSGSYQETQY
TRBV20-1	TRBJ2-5	SARDPSWGTQY
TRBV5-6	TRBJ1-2	ASSFLDVKCSYGYT